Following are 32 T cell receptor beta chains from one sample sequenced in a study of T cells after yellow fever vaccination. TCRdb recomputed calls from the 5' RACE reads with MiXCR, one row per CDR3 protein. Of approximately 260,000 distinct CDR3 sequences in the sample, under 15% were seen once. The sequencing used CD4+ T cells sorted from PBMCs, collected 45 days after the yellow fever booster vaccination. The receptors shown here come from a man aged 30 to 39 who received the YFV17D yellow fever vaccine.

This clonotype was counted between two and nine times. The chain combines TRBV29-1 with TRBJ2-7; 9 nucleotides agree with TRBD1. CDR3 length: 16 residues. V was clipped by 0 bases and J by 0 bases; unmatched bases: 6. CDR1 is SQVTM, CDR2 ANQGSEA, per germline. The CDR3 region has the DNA TGCAGCGTTGAAGATCCCGGGACAGGGAGCTCCTACGAGCAGTACTTC. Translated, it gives CSVEDPGTGSSYEQYF.

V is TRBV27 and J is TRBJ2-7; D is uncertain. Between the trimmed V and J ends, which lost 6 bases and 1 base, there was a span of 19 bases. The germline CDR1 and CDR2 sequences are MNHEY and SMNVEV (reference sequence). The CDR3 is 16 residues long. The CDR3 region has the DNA TGTGCCAGCAGCCCAAGCCGGGCCAGTTCGTCCTACGAGCAGTACTTC. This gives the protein CASSPSRASSSYEQYF.

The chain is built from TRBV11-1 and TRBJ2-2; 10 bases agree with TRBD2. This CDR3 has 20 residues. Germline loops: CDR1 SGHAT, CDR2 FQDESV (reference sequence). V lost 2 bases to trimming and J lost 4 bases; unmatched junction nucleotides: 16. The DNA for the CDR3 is TGTGCCAGCAGCTTACGGGTCCCGGGACTAGCGCCCTTGGCCACCGGGGAGCTGTTTTTT. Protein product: CASSLRVPGLAPLATGELFF.

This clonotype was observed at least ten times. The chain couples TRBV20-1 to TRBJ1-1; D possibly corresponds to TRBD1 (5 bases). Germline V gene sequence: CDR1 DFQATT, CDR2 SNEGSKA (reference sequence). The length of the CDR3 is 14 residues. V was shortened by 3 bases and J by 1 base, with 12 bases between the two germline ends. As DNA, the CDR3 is TGCAGTGCTAGGCCCGGACACCCGAACACTGAAGCTTTCTTT. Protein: CSARPGHPNTEAFF.

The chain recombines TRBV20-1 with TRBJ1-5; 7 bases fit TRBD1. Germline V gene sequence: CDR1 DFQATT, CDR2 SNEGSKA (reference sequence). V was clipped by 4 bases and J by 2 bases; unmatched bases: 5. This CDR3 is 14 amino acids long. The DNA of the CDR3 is TGCAGTGCTATTCGTGGACAGGGCAATCAGCCCCAGCATTTT. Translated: CSAIRGQGNQPQHF.

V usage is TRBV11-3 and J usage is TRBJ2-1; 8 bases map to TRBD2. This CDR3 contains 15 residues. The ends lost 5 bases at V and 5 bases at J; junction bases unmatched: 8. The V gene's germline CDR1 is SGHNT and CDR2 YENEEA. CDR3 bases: TGTGCCAGCAGCCGGAGCGGGAGTTTACACAATGAGCAGTTCTTC. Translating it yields CASSRSGSLHNEQFF.

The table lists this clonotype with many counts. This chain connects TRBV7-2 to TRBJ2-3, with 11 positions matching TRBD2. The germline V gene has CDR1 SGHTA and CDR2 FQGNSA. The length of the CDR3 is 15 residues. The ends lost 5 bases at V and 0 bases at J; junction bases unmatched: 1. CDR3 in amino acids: CASSRTSGSTDTQYF. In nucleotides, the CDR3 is TGTGCCAGCAGCCGGACTAGCGGGAGCACAGATACGCAGTATTTT.

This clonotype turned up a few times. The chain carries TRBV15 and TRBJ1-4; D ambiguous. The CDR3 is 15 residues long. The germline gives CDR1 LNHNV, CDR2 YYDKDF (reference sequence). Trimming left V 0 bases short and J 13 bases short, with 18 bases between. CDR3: CATSRDKTLNLGLFF. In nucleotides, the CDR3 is TGTGCCACCAGCAGAGATAAAACCCTAAACCTAGGACTGTTTTTT.

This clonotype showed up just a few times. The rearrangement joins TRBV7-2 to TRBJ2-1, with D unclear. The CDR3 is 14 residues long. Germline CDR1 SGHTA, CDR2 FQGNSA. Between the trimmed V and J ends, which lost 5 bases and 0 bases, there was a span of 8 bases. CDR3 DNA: TGTGCCAGCAGCACAGACTCCTCCTACAATGAGCAGTTCTTC. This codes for CASSTDSSYNEQFF.

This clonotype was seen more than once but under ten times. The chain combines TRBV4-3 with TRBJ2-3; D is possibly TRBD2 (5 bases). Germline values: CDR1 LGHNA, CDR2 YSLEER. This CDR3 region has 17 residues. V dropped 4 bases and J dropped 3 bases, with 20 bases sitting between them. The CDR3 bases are TGCGCCAGCAGCCCATGGGCCCCGGGATTGGTGACAGATACGCAGTATTTT. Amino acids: CASSPWAPGLVTDTQYF.

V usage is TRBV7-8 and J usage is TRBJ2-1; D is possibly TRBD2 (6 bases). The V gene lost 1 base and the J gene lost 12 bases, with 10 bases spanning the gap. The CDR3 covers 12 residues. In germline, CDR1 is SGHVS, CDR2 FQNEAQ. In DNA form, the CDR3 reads TGTGCCAGCAGCTTAGGTGAGGAGGGGCAGTTCTTC. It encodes CASSLGEEGQFF.

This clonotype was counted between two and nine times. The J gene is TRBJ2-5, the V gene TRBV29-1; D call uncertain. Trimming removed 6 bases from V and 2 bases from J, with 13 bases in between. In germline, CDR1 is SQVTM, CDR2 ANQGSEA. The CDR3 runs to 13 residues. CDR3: CSVPHPYQETQYF. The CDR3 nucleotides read TGCAGCGTCCCCCACCCTTATCAAGAGACCCAGTACTTC.

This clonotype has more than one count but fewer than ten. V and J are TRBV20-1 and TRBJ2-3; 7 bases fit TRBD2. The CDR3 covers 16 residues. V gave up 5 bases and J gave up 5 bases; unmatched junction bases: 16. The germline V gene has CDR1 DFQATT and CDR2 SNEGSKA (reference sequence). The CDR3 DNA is TGCAGTGCTCCGGCCCGATTTGACGCGGGGGTAGATACGCAGTATTTT. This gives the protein CSAPARFDAGVDTQYF.

This chain's CDR3 is CASSFHGRNEQFF. In DNA, the CDR3 is TGTGCCAGTAGTTTTCACGGCCGCAATGAGCAGTTCTTC. The chain combines TRBV19 with TRBJ2-1; D gene unclear. Trimming cost V 5 bases and J 6 bases, with 11 bases left between them. Germline values: CDR1 LNHDA, CDR2 SQIVND (reference sequence). The length of the CDR3 is 13 residues.

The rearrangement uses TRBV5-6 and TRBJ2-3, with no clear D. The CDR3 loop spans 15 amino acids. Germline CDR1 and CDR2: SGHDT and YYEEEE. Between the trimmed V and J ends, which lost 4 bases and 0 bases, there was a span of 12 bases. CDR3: CASSPDRTSTDTQYF. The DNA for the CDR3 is TGTGCCAGCAGCCCCGACCGTACTAGCACAGATACGCAGTATTTT.

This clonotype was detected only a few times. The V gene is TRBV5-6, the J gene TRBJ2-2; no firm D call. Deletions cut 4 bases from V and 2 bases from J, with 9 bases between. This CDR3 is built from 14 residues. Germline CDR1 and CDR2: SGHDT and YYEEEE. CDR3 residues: CASSNIVNTGELFF. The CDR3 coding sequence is TGTGCCAGCAGCAACATTGTAAACACCGGGGAGCTGTTTTTT.

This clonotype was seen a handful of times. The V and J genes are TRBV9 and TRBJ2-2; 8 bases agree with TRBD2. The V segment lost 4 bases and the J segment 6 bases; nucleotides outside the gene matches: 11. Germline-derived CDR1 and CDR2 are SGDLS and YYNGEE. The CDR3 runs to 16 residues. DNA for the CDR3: TGTGCCAGCAGCCCATCAGGGACTAGGTCTTCCGGGGAGCTGTTTTTT. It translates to CASSPSGTRSSGELFF.

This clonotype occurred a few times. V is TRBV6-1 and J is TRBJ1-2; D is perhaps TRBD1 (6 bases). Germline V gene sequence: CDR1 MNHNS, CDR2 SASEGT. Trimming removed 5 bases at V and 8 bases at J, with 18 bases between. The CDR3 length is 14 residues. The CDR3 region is CASSTPRGAEGYTF. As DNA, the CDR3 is TGTGCCAGCAGTACCCCCCGGGGGGCGGAGGGCTACACCTTC.

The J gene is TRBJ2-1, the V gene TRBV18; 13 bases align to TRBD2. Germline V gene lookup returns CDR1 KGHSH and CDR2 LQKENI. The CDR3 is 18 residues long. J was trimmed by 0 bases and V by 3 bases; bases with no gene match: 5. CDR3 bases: TGTGCCAGCTCACCTATGACTAGCGGGAGGAGCTCCTACAATGAGCAGTTCTTC. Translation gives CASSPMTSGRSSYNEQFF.

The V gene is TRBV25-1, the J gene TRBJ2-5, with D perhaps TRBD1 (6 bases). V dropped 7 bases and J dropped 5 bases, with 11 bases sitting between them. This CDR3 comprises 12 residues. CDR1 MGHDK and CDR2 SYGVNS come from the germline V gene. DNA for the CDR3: TGTGCCAGCACCAGGGGAAGGGAGACCCAGTACTTC. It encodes CASTRGRETQYF.

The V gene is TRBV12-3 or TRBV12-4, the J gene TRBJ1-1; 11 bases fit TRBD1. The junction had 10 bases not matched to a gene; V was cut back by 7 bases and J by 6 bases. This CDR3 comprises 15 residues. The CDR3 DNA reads TGTGCCAGCATGTCTTATTGGACAGGGGGCTCTGAAGCTTTCTTT. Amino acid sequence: CASMSYWTGGSEAFF.

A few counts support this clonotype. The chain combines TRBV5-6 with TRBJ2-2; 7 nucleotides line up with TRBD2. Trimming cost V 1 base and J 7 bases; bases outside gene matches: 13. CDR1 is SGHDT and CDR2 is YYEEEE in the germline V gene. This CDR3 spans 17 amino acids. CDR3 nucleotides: TGTGCCAGCAGCTTGTTCAAGTGGCGGGAGCGTAACGGGGAGCTGTTTTTT. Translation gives CASSLFKWRERNGELFF. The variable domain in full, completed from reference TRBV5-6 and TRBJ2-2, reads DAGVTQSPTHLIKTRGQQVTLRCSPKSGHDTVSWYQQALGQGPQFIFQYYEEEERQRGNFPDRFSGHQFPNYSSELNVNALLLGDSALYLCASSLFKWRERNGELFFGEGSRLTVL.

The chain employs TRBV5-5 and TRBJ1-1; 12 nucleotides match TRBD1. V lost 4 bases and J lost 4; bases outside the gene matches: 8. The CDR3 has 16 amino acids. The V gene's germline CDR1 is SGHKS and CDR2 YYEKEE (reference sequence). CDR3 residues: CASSPGTGGAGTEAFF. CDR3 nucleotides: TGTGCCAGCAGCCCGGGGACAGGGGGCGCGGGCACTGAAGCTTTCTTT.

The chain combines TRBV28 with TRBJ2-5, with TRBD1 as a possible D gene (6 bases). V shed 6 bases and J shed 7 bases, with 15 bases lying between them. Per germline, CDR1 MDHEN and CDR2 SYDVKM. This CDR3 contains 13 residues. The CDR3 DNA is TGTGCCAGCAGCGCCGGGACATCGTGGACCCAGTACTTC. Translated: CASSAGTSWTQYF.

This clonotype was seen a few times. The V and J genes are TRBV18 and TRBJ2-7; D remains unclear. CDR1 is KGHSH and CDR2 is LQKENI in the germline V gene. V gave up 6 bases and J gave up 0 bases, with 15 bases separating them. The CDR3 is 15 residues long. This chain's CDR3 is CASSPSRASSYEQYF. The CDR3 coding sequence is TGTGCCAGCTCTCCCTCCCGGGCCAGCTCCTACGAGCAGTACTTC.

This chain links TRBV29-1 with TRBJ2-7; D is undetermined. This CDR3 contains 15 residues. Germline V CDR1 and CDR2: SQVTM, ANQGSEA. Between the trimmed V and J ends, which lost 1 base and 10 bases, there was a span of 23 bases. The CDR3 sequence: CSVEADGFGWPSQYF. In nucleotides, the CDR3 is TGCAGCGTTGAAGCAGACGGGTTCGGTTGGCCATCTCAGTACTTC.

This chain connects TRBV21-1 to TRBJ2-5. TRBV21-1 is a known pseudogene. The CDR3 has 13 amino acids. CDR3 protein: CASSKLLSETQYF. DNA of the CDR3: TGTGCCAGCAGCAAACTATTGTCAGAGACCCAGTACTTC.

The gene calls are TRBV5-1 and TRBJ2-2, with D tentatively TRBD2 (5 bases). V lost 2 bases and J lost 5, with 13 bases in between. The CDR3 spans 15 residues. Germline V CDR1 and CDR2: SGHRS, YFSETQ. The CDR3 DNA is TGCGCCAGCAGCTTTGCACAAACGGGGACCGGGGAGCTGTTTTTT. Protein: CASSFAQTGTGELFF. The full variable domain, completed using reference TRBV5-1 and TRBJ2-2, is KAGVTQTPRYLIKTRGQQVTLSCSPISGHRSVSWYQQTPGQGLQFLFEYFSETQRNKGNFPGRFSGRQFSNSRSEMNVSTLELGDSALYLCASSFAQTGTGELFFGEGSRLTVL.

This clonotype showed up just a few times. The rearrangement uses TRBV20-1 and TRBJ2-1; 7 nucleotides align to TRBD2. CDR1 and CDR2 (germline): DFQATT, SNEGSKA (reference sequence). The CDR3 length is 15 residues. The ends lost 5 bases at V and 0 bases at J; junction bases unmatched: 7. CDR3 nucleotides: TGCAGTGCTTATAACGGGGGGAGCTCCTACAATGAGCAGTTCTTC. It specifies CSAYNGGSSYNEQFF.

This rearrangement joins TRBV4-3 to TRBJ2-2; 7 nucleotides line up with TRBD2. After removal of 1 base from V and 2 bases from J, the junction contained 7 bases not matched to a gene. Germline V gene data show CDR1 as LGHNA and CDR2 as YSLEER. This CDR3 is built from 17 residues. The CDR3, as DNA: TGCGCCAGCAGCCAAGCTCCTAGCGGATTTAACACCGGGGAGCTGTTTTTT. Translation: CASSQAPSGFNTGELFF.

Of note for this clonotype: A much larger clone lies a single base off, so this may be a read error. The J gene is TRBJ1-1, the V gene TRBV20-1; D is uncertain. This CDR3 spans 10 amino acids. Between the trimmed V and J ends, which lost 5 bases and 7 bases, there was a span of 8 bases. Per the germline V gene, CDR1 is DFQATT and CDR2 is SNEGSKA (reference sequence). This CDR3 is CSAGFDEAFF. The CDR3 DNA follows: TGCAGTGCTGGTTTCGATGAAGCTTTCTTT.

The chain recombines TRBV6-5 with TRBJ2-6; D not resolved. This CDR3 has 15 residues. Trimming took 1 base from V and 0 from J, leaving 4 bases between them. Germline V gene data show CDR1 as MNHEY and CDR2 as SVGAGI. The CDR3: CASSYFVSGANVLTF. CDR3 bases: TGTGCCAGCAGTTACTTCGTCTCTGGGGCCAACGTCCTGACTTTC.